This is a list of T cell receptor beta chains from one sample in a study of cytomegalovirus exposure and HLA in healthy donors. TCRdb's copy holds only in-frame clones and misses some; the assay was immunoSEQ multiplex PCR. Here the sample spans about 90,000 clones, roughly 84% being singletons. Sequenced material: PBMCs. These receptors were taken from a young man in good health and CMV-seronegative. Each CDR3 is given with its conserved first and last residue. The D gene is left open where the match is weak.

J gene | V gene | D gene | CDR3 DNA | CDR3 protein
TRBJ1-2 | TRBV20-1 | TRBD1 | TGCAGTGCTTTCGGACAGGGCCGAACCTTC | CSAFGQGRTF
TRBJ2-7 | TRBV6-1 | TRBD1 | TGTGCCAGCAGTGGAGCTCGGACAGGGGCGTCCTACGAGCAGTACTTC | CASSGARTGASYEQYF
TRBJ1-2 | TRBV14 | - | TGTGCCAGCAGCCAGACTGCTCGGGGCTACACCTTC | CASSQTARGYTF
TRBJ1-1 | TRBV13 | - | TGTGCCAGCAGCCTAAAGAACACTGAAGCTTTCTTT | CASSLKNTEAFF
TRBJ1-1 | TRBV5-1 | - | TGCGCCAGCAGCACCGGCCCAGGGTGGGGAACTGAAGCTTTTTTT | CASSTGPGWGTEAFF
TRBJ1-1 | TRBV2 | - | TGTGCCAGCAGGGACAGTGCCCAAGCTTTCTTT | CASRDSAQAFF
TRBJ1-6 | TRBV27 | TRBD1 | TGTGCCAGCAGTCTACCGGGACAGGGAAATTCACCCCTCCACTTT | CASSLPGQGNSPLHF
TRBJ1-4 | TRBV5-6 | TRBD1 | TGTGCCAGCAGCTTACAGGGGGAAAATCACGAAAAACTGTTTTTT | CASSLQGENHEKLFF
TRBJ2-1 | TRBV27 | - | TGTGCCAGCAGTTTAGTGGGCGATGAGCAGTTCTTC | CASSLVGDEQFF
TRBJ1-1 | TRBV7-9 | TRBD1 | TGTGCCAGCAGCACAGGACAGGGAGCCCATGAAGCTTTCTTT | CASSTGQGAHEAFF